A selection of T cell receptor beta chains follows, all from one sample in a study of shared clonotypes between healthy human individuals. Assay used: immunoSEQ multiplex PCR; TCRdb lists only in-frame clones, some missing. The sample shows about 2 million clones, 85% to 95% of them seen only once. The sequenced sample consisted of naive CD8+ T cells sorted from blood. These receptors were taken from a man younger than 30 in good health. Each CDR3 is given with its conserved first and last residue. Fields, in order: J gene, clone size, V gene, D gene, CDR3 protein, CDR3 DNA. A D gene is named only where the DNA matches it firmly. Some rows have no size entry. The others give once, few or many, or a class for an expanded clone.

J: TRBJ2-7
size: -
V: TRBV9
D: -
CDR3: CASSVESSSSYEQYF
DNA: TGTGCCAGCAGCGTAGAGTCTTCCAGCTCCTACGAGCAGTACTTC

J: TRBJ1-5
size: -
V: TRBV30
D: TRBD1
CDR3: CAWDREGDQPQHF
DNA: TGTGCCTGGGACAGGGAAGGTGATCAGCCCCAGCATTTT

J: TRBJ2-7
size: -
V: TRBV6-1
D: -
CDR3: CASSEGTSPGAYEQYF
DNA: TGTGCCAGCAGTGAAGGGACCAGTCCTGGGGCCTACGAGCAGTACTTC

J: TRBJ2-5
size: -
V: TRBV18
D: -
CDR3: CASRIEAQETQYF
DNA: TGTGCCAGCCGCATTGAGGCCCAAGAGACCCAGTACTTC

J: TRBJ1-3
size: -
V: TRBV4-1
D: -
CDR3: CASSPFAGAGNTIYF
DNA: TGCGCCAGCAGCCCCTTCGCAGGGGCCGGAAACACCATATATTTT

J: TRBJ1-6
size: -
V: TRBV18
D: -
CDR3: CASSPLGNRATNSPLHF
DNA: TGTGCCAGCTCACCGTTAGGGAACAGGGCGACTAATTCACCCCTCCACTTT

J: TRBJ1-1
size: -
V: TRBV7-9
D: -
CDR3: CASSPNVGGDAFF
DNA: TGTGCCAGCAGCCCTAATGTGGGGGGGGATGCTTTCTTT

J: TRBJ1-2
size: -
V: TRBV5-6
D: -
CDR3: CASSLNEGRLYGYTF
DNA: TGTGCCAGCAGCTTAAATGAGGGAAGGCTTTATGGCTACACCTTC

J: TRBJ1-5
size: -
V: TRBV7-9
D: TRBD1
CDR3: CASATGEINQPQHF
DNA: TGTGCCAGCGCGACAGGGGAAATCAATCAGCCCCAGCATTTT

J: TRBJ2-6
size: -
V: TRBV30
D: -
CDR3: CAWSTSGAGANVLTF
DNA: TGTGCCTGGAGCACCTCTGGGGCTGGGGCCAACGTCCTGACTTTC

J: TRBJ2-7
size: -
V: TRBV27
D: TRBD2
CDR3: CASSPSSSGRNEQYF
DNA: TGTGCCAGCAGTCCCAGTAGTAGCGGGAGGAACGAGCAGTACTTC

J: TRBJ2-1
size: -
V: TRBV4-3
D: -
CDR3: CASSQDTGPYNEQFF
DNA: TGCGCCAGCAGCCAAGATACTGGTCCTTACAATGAGCAGTTCTTC

J: TRBJ1-1
size: -
V: TRBV29-1
D: -
CDR3: CSATGSAFF
DNA: TGCAGCGCTACAGGGAGCGCTTTCTTT

J: TRBJ2-7
size: -
V: TRBV5-4
D: TRBD2
CDR3: CASSWGLAGDEQYF
DNA: TGTGCCAGCAGCTGGGGACTAGCGGGAGACGAGCAGTACTTC

J: TRBJ2-1
size: -
V: TRBV29-1
D: TRBD1
CDR3: CSYRGHEQFF
DNA: TGCTCTTACAGGGGGCATGAGCAGTTCTTC

J: TRBJ2-3
size: -
V: TRBV2
D: -
CDR3: CASSDEASLTSVSTDTQYF
DNA: TGTGCCAGCAGTGATGAGGCCTCGCTGACGTCCGTTAGCACAGATACGCAGTATTTT

J: TRBJ2-7
size: once
V: TRBV10-3
D: -
CDR3: CAIRAGPNYEQYF
DNA: TGTGCCATCAGGGCGGGTCCCAACTACGAGCAGTACTTC

J: TRBJ2-2
size: -
V: TRBV27
D: -
CDR3: CASSFGTANTGELFF
DNA: TGTGCCAGCAGTTTTGGGACCGCGAACACCGGGGAGCTGTTTTTT

J: TRBJ2-1
size: -
V: TRBV29-1
D: -
CDR3: CSVEDHTANEQFF
DNA: TGCAGCGTTGAAGACCACACCGCCAATGAGCAGTTCTTC

J: TRBJ2-1
size: -
V: TRBV27
D: -
CDR3: CASSLVVSYNEQFF
DNA: TGTGCCAGCAGTTTGGTGGTTTCCTACAATGAGCAGTTCTTC

J: TRBJ1-2
size: -
V: TRBV6-5
D: -
CDR3: CASSLTTGYGYTF
DNA: TGTGCCAGCAGTTTAACTACAGGGTATGGCTACACCTTC

J: TRBJ2-7
size: -
V: TRBV6-5
D: -
CDR3: CASSNYREHYEQYF
DNA: TGTGCCAGCAGCAACTATAGGGAGCACTACGAGCAGTACTTC

J: TRBJ2-5
size: -
V: TRBV5-4
D: TRBD2
CDR3: CASSSRTSGIETQYF
DNA: TGTGCCAGCAGCTCCAGGACTAGCGGCATAGAGACCCAGTACTTC

J: TRBJ2-1
size: -
V: TRBV6-1
D: -
CDR3: CASSVWGESTEQFF
DNA: TGTGCCAGCAGTGTATGGGGCGAGAGCACCGAGCAGTTCTTC

J: TRBJ2-5
size: -
V: TRBV13
D: -
CDR3: CASTTNREETQYF
DNA: TGTGCCAGCACCACCAACAGGGAAGAGACCCAGTACTTC

J: TRBJ2-5
size: -
V: TRBV4-1
D: -
CDR3: CASSPLEGETQYF
DNA: TGCGCCAGCAGCCCCCTAGAGGGGGAGACCCAGTACTTC

J: TRBJ1-1
size: -
V: TRBV2
D: -
CDR3: CASQKVGLNTEAFF
DNA: TGTGCCAGCCAGAAGGTGGGCCTGAACACTGAAGCTTTCTTT

J: TRBJ2-7
size: -
V: TRBV7-6
D: TRBD2
CDR3: CASSPGLAGPVSYEQYF
DNA: TGTGCCAGCAGCCCCGGACTAGCGGGGCCCGTCTCCTACGAGCAGTACTTC

J: TRBJ2-1
size: -
V: TRBV4-3
D: -
CDR3: CASSQDLYREAYNEQFF
DNA: TGCGCCAGCAGCCAAGATCTGTACAGGGAGGCCTACAATGAGCAGTTCTTC

J: TRBJ2-2
size: -
V: TRBV4-1
D: -
CDR3: CASSQERGGAGELFF
DNA: TGCGCCAGCAGCCAAGAAAGGGGGGGCGCCGGGGAGCTGTTTTTT

J: TRBJ1-5
size: -
V: TRBV27
D: -
CDR3: CASRIDSRNQPQHF
DNA: TGTGCCAGCAGGATAGACAGTAGAAATCAGCCCCAGCATTTT

J: TRBJ2-3
size: -
V: TRBV6-1
D: -
CDR3: CASILVQGTDTQYF
DNA: -

J: TRBJ2-7
size: -
V: TRBV9
D: -
CDR3: CASSPGGGTYEQYF
DNA: TGTGCCAGCAGCCCCGGAGGAGGGACCTACGAGCAGTACTTC

J: TRBJ2-3
size: -
V: TRBV30
D: -
CDR3: CAWSGGFSSTDTQYF
DNA: TGTGCCTGGAGTGGGGGTTTCTCTAGCACAGATACGCAGTATTTT

J: TRBJ2-7
size: -
V: TRBV7-2
D: -
CDR3: CASSLGLGWAYEQYF
DNA: TGTGCCAGCAGCTTAGGACTCGGGTGGGCCTACGAGCAGTACTTC

J: TRBJ2-2
size: -
V: TRBV19
D: TRBD2
CDR3: CASSPLAGGQDGELFF
DNA: TGTGCCAGTAGCCCCTTAGCGGGAGGGCAGGACGGGGAGCTGTTTTTT

J: TRBJ2-5
size: -
V: TRBV2
D: -
CDR3: CASSDSVGETQYF
DNA: TGTGCCAGCAGTGATTCGGTTGGAGAGACCCAGTACTTC

J: TRBJ1-1
size: once
V: TRBV5-4
D: TRBD1
CDR3: CASSLGGQVNTEAFF
DNA: TGTGCCAGCAGCTTGGGGGGACAGGTGAACACTGAAGCTTTCTTT

J: TRBJ1-5
size: -
V: TRBV15
D: -
CDR3: CATSRGTGEGQPQHF
DNA: TGTGCCACCAGCAGAGGGACGGGGGAAGGTCAGCCCCAGCATTTT

J: TRBJ2-5
size: -
V: TRBV28
D: TRBD1
CDR3: CASSPGTVQETQYF
DNA: TGTGCCAGCAGTCCCGGGACAGTCCAAGAGACCCAGTACTTC

J: TRBJ2-2
size: -
V: TRBV11-2
D: -
CDR3: CASSLQSNTGELFF
DNA: TGTGCCAGCAGCTTACAGTCCAACACCGGGGAGCTGTTTTTT

J: TRBJ2-3
size: -
V: TRBV4-3
D: TRBD2
CDR3: CASSQDGAGGPKDTQYF
DNA: TGCGCCAGCAGCCAAGATGGGGCGGGAGGGCCCAAAGATACGCAGTATTTT

J: TRBJ2-5
size: -
V: TRBV11-2
D: -
CDR3: CASSLDAEETQYF
DNA: TGTGCCAGCAGCTTAGATGCAGAAGAGACCCAGTACTTC

J: TRBJ1-6
size: -
V: TRBV6-5
D: -
CDR3: CASSYSSGRDSPLHF
DNA: TGTGCCAGCAGTTACTCCTCGGGAAGGGATTCACCCCTCCACTTT

J: TRBJ2-7
size: -
V: TRBV4-1
D: -
CDR3: CASSHDRAGEQYF
DNA: TGCGCCAGCAGCCACGACCGGGCGGGGGAGCAGTACTTC

J: TRBJ2-7
size: once
V: TRBV7-9
D: TRBD2
CDR3: CASSLALDVTSGDEQYF
DNA: TGTGCCAGCAGCTTAGCGCTCGACGTTACTAGCGGGGACGAGCAGTACTTC

J: TRBJ1-2
size: -
V: TRBV10-2
D: -
CDR3: CASSEPAVLGGDYGYTF
DNA: TGCGCCAGCAGTGAGCCCGCGGTTTTGGGAGGGGACTATGGCTACACCTTC

J: TRBJ2-3
size: once
V: TRBV5-1
D: -
CDR3: CASADSSTDTQYF
DNA: TGCGCCAGCGCGGACAGTAGCACAGATACGCAGTATTTT

J: TRBJ2-1
size: -
V: TRBV6-5
D: -
CDR3: CASQTPNEQFF
DNA: TGTGCCAGCCAAACCCCCAATGAGCAGTTCTTC

J: TRBJ2-7
size: -
V: TRBV27
D: -
CDR3: CASSFGSAGIYEQYF
DNA: TGTGCCAGCAGTTTTGGTTCAGCAGGTATCTACGAGCAGTACTTC

J: TRBJ1-5
size: -
V: TRBV19
D: -
CDR3: CASSIPPGGDQHF
DNA: TGTGCCAGTAGTATACCCCCGGGGGGCGACCAGCATTTT